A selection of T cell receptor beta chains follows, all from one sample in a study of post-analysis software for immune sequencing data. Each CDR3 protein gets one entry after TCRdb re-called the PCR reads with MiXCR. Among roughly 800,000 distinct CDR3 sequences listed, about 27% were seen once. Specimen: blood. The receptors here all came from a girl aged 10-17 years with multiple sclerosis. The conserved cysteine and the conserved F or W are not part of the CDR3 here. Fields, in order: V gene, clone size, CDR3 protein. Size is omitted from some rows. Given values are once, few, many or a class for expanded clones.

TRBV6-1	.	ASSAAGGKGTQY
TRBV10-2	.	ASNQGGGTEAF
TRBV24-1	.	ATSDPGQPNYGYT
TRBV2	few	ARGSSGSSYEQY
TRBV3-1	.	ASSRDRGRRSSGANVLT
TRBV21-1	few	ASIREGRSSYNSPLH
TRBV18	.	ASSMAGQTPYGYT
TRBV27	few	ASSLSMAYEQY
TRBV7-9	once	ASSHPTGTSVTGELF
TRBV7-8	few	ASRQGGSGYEQY
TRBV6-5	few	AAKPRLAGQETQY
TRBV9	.	ASSVSEAF
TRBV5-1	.	ATQKPGAHEQF
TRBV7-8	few	ASSPTGPPSDTQY
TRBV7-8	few	GAGQQETQY
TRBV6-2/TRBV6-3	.	ASSYQGEQF
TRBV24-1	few	ATSDHGQTQETQY
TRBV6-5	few	ASSYTLLKGVEAF
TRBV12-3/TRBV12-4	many	ASSPRTAYNEQF
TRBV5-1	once	ASSLDRGYTQY
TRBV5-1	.	ASSPESGLRTEAF
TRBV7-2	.	ASSPTAGVGEQF
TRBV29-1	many	SATTGAIENIQY